This T cell receptor (beta chain) was obtained from a study of blood T cells in healthy people across ages. Germline V lookup: CDR1 SGHTA, CDR2 FQGNSA. The CDR3 is 16 amino acids. It was with a sample-barcoded 5' primer and a J-beta primer mix that a second PCR of roughly 7 to 12 cycles was run. All samples gave at least 2.5 million CDR3-containing paired-end reads. TCRdb fed the 5' RACE reads into MiXCR, producing one record per CDR3 protein. Of roughly 1,800,000 distinct CDR3 sequences in the sample, 49% were seen once. This clonotype showed up many times. The junction and the germline gene differ at one end; a read error may be behind it.

What was sequenced was blood. This chain joins TRBV7-2 and TRBJ2-5; 16 positions match TRBD2. The TCR originated in a woman aged 35 to 49 in good health. CDR3: CASSQGLAGGQETQYF. CDR3 bases: TGCGCCAGCAGCCAGGGACTAGCGGGGGGGCAAGAGACCCAGTACTTC.